Below, one T cell receptor beta chain is given with its context. This clonotype was found many times. Its antigen target is currently unknown. Base qualities are not recorded, but no much larger clone differs from it by a single base. This sample is drawn from a study of CD8 T cells in ankylosing spondylitis (dated by TCRdb to about 2017). As for the study more broadly: T cell receptor beta repertoires were profiled in healthy donors and ankylosing spondylitis patients so that disease-linked TCR variants could be found. The whole study cohort included 85 to 120 healthy donors and 25 or so ankylosing spondylitis patients. Peripheral blood was sampled, and synovial fluid was additionally collected from ankylosing spondylitis patients.

CDR1 and CDR2, looked up from the germline V gene, are SGHAT and FQNNGV. From cysteine to phenylalanine, the CDR3 is 15 amino acids long. Only CDR3 DNA is held: 45 bases, read in frame from base 1. Germline trimming amounts to 2 bases on V and 2 bases on J, with 3 as the count of junction bases outside the gene matches. General conclusions and limits of the study: A TCR beta motif of fewer than 10 highly homologous amino acid variants appeared characteristic of blood from ankylosing spondylitis patients. A CD8+ phenotype was shown by the disease-linked clones, which were found at relatively low frequencies in peripheral blood. Some TCR beta motif variants had previously been reported in synovial fluid and blood of reactive arthritis patients, which suggested common disease-initiation mechanisms. According to the report, matched synovial fluid samples from ankylosing spondylitis patients were significantly enriched for the disease-linked clones.

The sequencer listed for this sample is Illumina HiSeq 2500. TCR beta libraries were prepared by quantitative 5'-RACE with molecular barcodes. The published analysis was carried out like this. A new computational method based on a probabilistic model of VDJ rearrangement was used to identify disease-linked TCR variants. TCRdb applied fastp at Q25 and MiXCR to the public reads, then kept only in-frame beta chains. Rows are unified per CDR3 protein, each entry keeping the most common DNA and genes. These V and J calls derive from TCRdb rather than the authors' analysis. For this sample there are 180,000 or so distinct CDR3 sequences; roughly 10% appear just once. Around 29% of the sample is in the top ten clones.

The TCR comes from a male donor with ankylosing spondylitis or in good health (not recorded which). The sample taken for sequencing was blood, either unsorted or a sorted T cell fraction (not recorded which). The chain is assembled from TRBV11-2 and TRBJ2-3; 8 middle bases align to TRBD2. This receptor has the CDR3 CASSLKLADTDTQYF. The nucleotide sequence reads TGTGCCAGCAGCTTAAAACTAGCGGACACAGATACGCAGTATTTT.